Listed here are 4 T cell receptor beta chains from one sample, sequenced in a study of blood T cell repertoires in COVID-19. Profiling relied on immunoSEQ multiplex PCR, and the TCRdb table lists in-frame clones only, not all of them. The sample lists almost 85,000 clones, 75% to 90% occurring once. Input material: PBMCs or T cells enriched from blood (not recorded which). These receptors all stem from a woman aged 50 to 65 with acute COVID-19.

The chain is built from TRBV6-4 and TRBJ2-5; weak D call: TRBD2 (6 bases). The CDR3 has 14 amino acids. Germline CDR1 is MRHNA and CDR2 is SNTAGT. V lost 6 bases to trimming and J lost 1 base, with 12 bases between them. CDR3 DNA sequence: TGTGCCAGCAGCCCCGGGGGAGGCCAAGAGACCCAGTACTTC. This translates into CASSPGGGQETQYF.

This chain links TRBV5-1 with TRBJ2-6; D gene uncertain. V lost 6 bases to trimming and J lost 0 bases, with 10 bases between them. CDR3 length: 15 amino acids. Germline V gives CDR1 SGHRS, CDR2 YFSETQ. CDR3 DNA sequence: TGCGCCAGCACCTCAGTGTACTCTGGGGCCAACGTCCTGACTTTC. This sequence encodes CASTSVYSGANVLTF.

The chain recombines TRBV7-2 with TRBJ1-1; D may be TRBD1 (5 bases). The V end was cut by 4 bases, the J end by 8 bases, with 17 bases between. There are 14 residues in the CDR3. Germline V lookup: CDR1 SGHTA, CDR2 FQGNSA. CDR3 residues: CASSSYLRAEEAFF. In nucleotides, the CDR3 is TGTGCCAGCAGCTCTTATCTCAGGGCGGAGGAAGCTTTCTTT.

The genes are TRBV30 and TRBJ2-7, with D tentatively TRBD1 (6 bases). Trimming shortened V by 2 bases and J by 3 bases, and 17 bases separated the two germline ends. Germline CDR1 is GTSNPN and CDR2 is SVGIG (reference sequence). The CDR3 consists of 15 residues. The CDR3: CAWSLTGTQRYEQYF. CDR3 bases: TGTGCCTGGAGTCTCACCGGGACACAACGCTACGAGCAGTACTTC.